These T cell receptor beta chains were read from a single sample in a study of blood T cell repertoires in COVID-19. The data were produced by immunoSEQ multiplex PCR, yet TCRdb's version contains in-frame clones alone and is incomplete. There are under 200,000 clones in the sample; 82% occur only once, and about 5% lies in the top ten. The sequenced sample was PBMCs or T cells enriched from blood (not recorded which). The receptor source for this set is a woman aged 55-69 years with acute COVID-19. The CDR3 runs from the conserved cysteine through the conserved F or W. A D gene is named only where the DNA matches it firmly. Rows give clone size only sometimes, using once, few, many, or a class for an expanded clone.

clone_size	v_call	d_call	j_call	cdr3_aa	cdr3_nt
-	TRBV4-3	TRBD2	TRBJ2-3	CASSQAGGPRDTQYF	TGCGCCAGCAGCCAAGCGGGGGGGCCAAGGGATACGCAGTATTTT
many	TRBV3-1/TRBV3-2	-	TRBJ1-2	CASSQDTRAGGYTF	TGTGCCAGCAGCCAAGATACCCGGGCGGGGGGCTACACCTTC
-	TRBV6-5	-	TRBJ1-3	CASRGAVENTIYF	TGTGCCAGCAGGGGCGCAGTTGAAAACACCATATATTTT
-	TRBV28	TRBD1	TRBJ1-6	CASSPAGQITSLHF	TGTGCCAGCAGTCCCGCGGGACAGATCACCTCCCTCCACTTT
-	TRBV4-3	TRBD2	TRBJ2-3	CASSERISGGLVLLNF	TGCGCCAGCAGCGAAAGGATTAGCGGGGGCCTTGTGTTGTTGAATTTT
-	TRBV10-1	-	TRBJ1-5	CASTGKMSNQPQHF	TGCGCCAGCACAGGGAAAATGAGCAATCAGCCCCAGCATTTT
-	TRBV3-1/TRBV3-2	-	TRBJ2-3	CASSPHPGGGDTQYF	TGTGCCAGCAGCCCCCACCCCGGCGGCGGCGATACGCAGTATTTT
few	TRBV5-5	TRBD1	TRBJ1-6	CASSRGQPNSPLHF	TGTGCCAGCAGTCGGGGACAGCCAAATTCACCCCTCCACTTT
once	TRBV5-1	-	TRBJ1-2	CASSKDTTTPNYGYTF	TGCGCCAGCAGCAAGGACACCACCACCCCTAACTATGGCTACACCTTC
-	TRBV5-1	TRBD1	TRBJ1-4	CASSPSDRDNEKLFF	TGCGCCAGCAGCCCGTCCGACAGGGATAATGAAAAACTGTTTTTT
-	TRBV15	-	TRBJ2-7	CATSIRIGENEQYF	TGTGCCACCAGCATAAGGATCGGGGAGAACGAGCAGTACTTC